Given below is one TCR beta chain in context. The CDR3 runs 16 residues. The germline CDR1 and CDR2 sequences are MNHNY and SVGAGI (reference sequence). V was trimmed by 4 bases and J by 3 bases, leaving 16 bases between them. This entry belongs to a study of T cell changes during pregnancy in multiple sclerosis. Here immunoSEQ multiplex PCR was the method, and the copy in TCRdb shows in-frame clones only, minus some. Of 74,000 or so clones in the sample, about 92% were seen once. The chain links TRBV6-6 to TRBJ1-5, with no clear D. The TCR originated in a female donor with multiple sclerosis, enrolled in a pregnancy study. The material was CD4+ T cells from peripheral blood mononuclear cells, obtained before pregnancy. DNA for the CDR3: TGTGCCAGCAGTTTGGGCCTCCGAAGGAACAATCAGCCCCAGCATTTT. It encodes CASSLGLRRNNQPQHF.